The 29 T cell receptor beta chains presented below share a single source sample, sequenced in a study of T cell responses to AZD1222 COVID-19 vaccine. Some clones are missing from TCRdb's copy, which holds only in-frame ones; the method was immunoSEQ multiplex PCR. This table has fewer than 120,000 clones, more than 90% appearing once. The material sequenced was peripheral blood, taken 28 days after the second AZD1222 dose. The origin of the receptors is an adult who received the AZD1222 COVID-19 vaccine.

The chain employs TRBV10-3 and TRBJ2-1; D may be TRBD2 (6 bases). The CDR3 runs 14 residues. Germline V gene sequence: CDR1 ENHRY, CDR2 SYGVKD. The V gene lost 4 bases and the J gene lost 9 bases, with 16 bases spanning the gap. The chain's CDR3 is CAISGGDSVGEQFF. CDR3 coding DNA: TGTGCCATCAGTGGTGGGGACTCGGTCGGTGAGCAGTTCTTC.

This clone was detected only once. This chain uses TRBV11-3 with TRBJ2-2; a weak D match, TRBD1 (6 bases). The CDR3 loop spans 15 amino acids. The V end was cut by 4 bases, the J end by 0 bases, with 9 bases between. The V gene's germline CDR1 is SGHNT and CDR2 YENEEA. The CDR3 sequence is CASSSWTANTGELFF. The DNA of the CDR3 is TGTGCCAGCAGCTCCTGGACAGCGAACACCGGGGAGCTGTTTTTT.

The chain links TRBV28 to TRBJ1-5; perhaps TRBD1 as D (6 bases). V was shortened by 7 bases and J by 4 bases, with 20 bases between the two germline ends. Germline lookup yields CDR1 MDHEN and CDR2 SYDVKM. This CDR3 spans 16 amino acids. The CDR3 DNA is TGTGCCAGCACCTTGACAGGTCGGGGGGCAAATCAGCCCCAGCATTTT. Residues: CASTLTGRGANQPQHF.

This rearrangement joins TRBV7-3 to TRBJ2-5, with 8 bases matching TRBD2. The junction had 1 base not matched to a gene; V was cut back by 4 bases and J by 0 bases. The CDR3 is 14 residues long. Germline CDR1 and CDR2: SGHTA and FQGTGA. The CDR3 region has the DNA TGTGCCAGCAGCTCGCGGGGGGACCAAGAGACCCAGTACTTC. Its translation: CASSSRGDQETQYF.

V usage is TRBV7-2 and J usage is TRBJ1-2; TRBD1 might be the D (6 bases). The CDR3 is 18 amino acids. V lost 1 base, J lost 4 bases, and 22 bases lay in between. In germline, CDR1 is SGHTA, CDR2 FQGNSA. Here the CDR3 DNA reads TGTGCCAGCAGCTTAGTCGAAGTCCCGGGGGCGGTGGGCTATGGCTACACCTTC. Protein sequence: CASSLVEVPGAVGYGYTF.

The chain joins TRBV3-1 (or the pseudogene TRBV3-2) to TRBJ1-6, with D possibly being TRBD1 (5 bases). V dropped 5 bases and J dropped 6 bases, with 14 bases sitting between them. The CDR3 is 15 residues long. Germline lookup yields CDR1 LGHDT and CDR2 YNNKEL (reference sequence). In DNA form, the CDR3 reads TGTGCCAGCAGCATCTGGGACGGTGGTAATTCACCCCTCCACTTT. Translating it yields CASSIWDGGNSPLHF.

The chain has TRBV7-9 and TRBJ1-1, with D possibly TRBD1 on 5 matching bases. This CDR3 has 14 residues. Per germline, CDR1 SEHNR and CDR2 FQNEAQ (reference sequence). The V end was cut by 5 bases, the J end by 4 bases, with 14 bases between. The CDR3 DNA reads as TGTGCCAGCAGCCTGGGGGGTAGTGGCACTGAAGCTTTCTTT. This encodes CASSLGGSGTEAFF.

V is TRBV5-1 and J is TRBJ1-2, with D possibly matching TRBD1 (5 bases). The ends were cut back, 4 bases at V and 4 bases at J, with 11 bases in the middle. This CDR3 has 13 residues. Germline CDR1 SGHRS, CDR2 YFSETQ. CDR3 nucleotides: TGCGCCAGCAGCGTAACAGGTGGCTATGGCTACACCTTC. Protein: CASSVTGGYGYTF.

This sequence joins TRBV7-6 and TRBJ2-7; D remains ambiguous. CDR3 size: 15 residues. CDR1 and CDR2 (germline): SGHVS, FNYEAQ. V was clipped by 0 bases and J by 2 bases, with 11 bases between them. The CDR3 loop is CASSLAGNTAYEQYF. The CDR3 region has the DNA TGTGCCAGCAGCTTAGCGGGCAACACCGCCTACGAGCAGTACTTC.

The chain recombines TRBV29-1 with TRBJ1-2; 8 bases are shared with TRBD1. Trimming took 5 bases from V and 1 from J; bases not matched to a gene: 3. The germline CDR1 and CDR2 sequences are SQVTM and ANQGSEA. The CDR3 totals 13 residues. CDR3 sequence reads: CSVFGQGNYGYTF. CDR3 sequence (DNA): TGCAGCGTTTTCGGACAGGGTAACTATGGCTACACCTTC.

The chain combines TRBV3-1 (or the pseudogene TRBV3-2) with TRBJ1-1; D is undetermined. Germline V gene sequence: CDR1 LGHDT, CDR2 YNNKEL (reference sequence). Trimming took 3 bases from V and 11 from J, leaving 16 bases between them. There are 13 residues in the CDR3. The CDR3 is CASSHERTSAAFF. The DNA of the CDR3 is TGTGCCAGCAGCCATGAAAGGACGAGTGCGGCTTTCTTT.

The chain couples TRBV4-1 to TRBJ1-1, with a weak D call TRBD1 (6 bases). Germline values: CDR1 MGHRA, CDR2 YSYEKL. The ends were cut back, 0 bases at V and 4 bases at J, with 12 bases in the middle. This CDR3 has 15 residues. CDR3 sequence reads: CASSQDTGSGTEAFF. Written as DNA, the CDR3 is TGCGCCAGCAGCCAAGACACAGGGTCGGGCACTGAAGCTTTCTTT.

This clone was observed a single time. The chain recombines TRBV18 with TRBJ2-7; 10 bases map to TRBD1. The CDR3 consists of 15 residues. V lost 5 bases to trimming and J lost 5 bases; unmatched junction nucleotides: 9. Germline CDR1 reads KGHSH; CDR2 reads LQKENI. The CDR3 DNA reads as TGTGCCAGCTCATCTATGGCGACAGGGGGCGACGAGCAGTACTTC. Protein sequence: CASSSMATGGDEQYF.

The chain recombines TRBV6-2 or TRBV6-3 with TRBJ1-1, with no clear D. From germline, CDR1 is MNHEY and CDR2 SVGEGT. This CDR3 contains 14 residues. Trimming removed 5 bases at V and 4 bases at J, with 14 bases between. For the CDR3, the DNA is TGTGCCAGCAGTAGGTCAGGCGGGCTCACTGAAGCTTTCTTT. Protein: CASSRSGGLTEAFF.

This chain joins TRBV18 and TRBJ1-2; D is undetermined. Trimming pared 8 bases from V and 0 bases from J, leaving 13 bases between. The CDR3 spans 14 residues. Germline loops: CDR1 KGHSH, CDR2 LQKENI. As DNA, the CDR3 is TGTGCCAGCCTAGGGCGGGAAGCTAACTATGGCTACACCTTC. Protein: CASLGREANYGYTF.

V is TRBV6-4 and J is TRBJ2-2; D ambiguous. Germline V gives CDR1 MRHNA, CDR2 SNTAGT. This CDR3 spans 13 amino acids. V shed 3 bases and J shed 8 bases, with 10 bases lying between them. CDR3 sequence (DNA): TGTGCCAGCAGTGAAGGTCGGCGAGGGGAGCTGTTTTTT. It specifies CASSEGRRGELFF.

V usage is TRBV5-6 and J usage is TRBJ1-5, with unresolved D. This CDR3 comprises 13 residues. V dropped 2 bases and J dropped 11 bases, with 14 bases sitting between them. CDR1 and CDR2 from the germline V gene are SGHDT and YYEEEE. The CDR3: CASSFVPGGAQHF. The CDR3 nucleotides are TGTGCCAGCAGCTTCGTCCCCGGAGGTGCCCAGCATTTT.

This chain joins TRBV7-2 and TRBJ2-2, with D hard to call. Trimming shortened V by 6 bases and J by 7 bases, and 12 bases separated the two germline ends. Per the germline V gene, CDR1 is SGHTA and CDR2 is FQGNSA. The CDR3 is made up of 13 amino acids. DNA for the CDR3: TGTGCCAGCAGTCTGCGTGAGAACGGGGAGCTGTTTTTT. It yields the protein CASSLRENGELFF.

This clone is a singleton in its sample. The chain carries TRBV7-2 and TRBJ2-4; 11 nucleotides align to TRBD1. With 5 bases clipped from V and 0 bases from J, the junction kept 6 bases outside the gene matches. CDR3 length: 17 residues. CDR1 is SGHTA and CDR2 is FQGNSA in the germline V gene. The CDR3 reads CASSPGQGGLAKNIQYF. CDR3 nucleotides: TGTGCCAGCAGCCCGGGACAGGGGGGATTAGCCAAAAACATTCAGTACTTC.

This chain links TRBV6-5 with TRBJ1-2, with D perhaps matching TRBD1 (5 bases). Between the trimmed V and J ends, which lost 0 bases and 4 bases, there was a span of 15 bases. Germline V gene data show CDR1 as MNHEY and CDR2 as SVGAGI. The CDR3 is 16 amino acids. The CDR3 DNA sequence: TGTGCCAGCAGTTACTCGGAGGGGCGGGTGGGCTATGGCTACACCTTC. It is translated as CASSYSEGRVGYGYTF.

The V and J genes are TRBV12-3 or TRBV12-4 and TRBJ1-2; D unresolved. This CDR3 contains 13 residues. V lost 6 bases and J 7 bases, leaving 15 bases between the germline ends. This CDR3 reads CASRPLEGIGYTF. The CDR3 DNA sequence: TGTGCCAGCAGACCCCTCGAGGGAATTGGCTACACCTTC.

The V gene is TRBV18, the J gene TRBJ1-2; D call uncertain. V gave up 4 bases and J gave up 6 bases, with 15 bases separating them. Germline CDR1 reads KGHSH; CDR2 reads LQKENI. This CDR3 comprises 14 residues. In nucleotides, the CDR3 is TGTGCCAGCTCACGTCAAATCGGTCGGGATGGCTACACCTTC. Its translation: CASSRQIGRDGYTF.

The chain is built from TRBV7-3 and TRBJ1-2; D possibly corresponds to TRBD1 (6 bases). The V end was cut by 5 bases, the J end by 4 bases, with 11 bases between. The CDR3 is 13 amino acids. The germline V gene encodes CDR1 SGHTA and CDR2 FQGTGA. CDR3 bases: TGTGCCAGCAGCCCGGACAGAGCCTATGGCTACACCTTC. This gives the protein CASSPDRAYGYTF.

This sequence joins TRBV6-1 and TRBJ1-2; D is unresolved. The V gene's germline CDR1 is MNHNS and CDR2 SASEGT. CDR3 length equals 15 residues. V was trimmed by 1 base and J by 0 bases, leaving 9 bases between them. The CDR3 region has the DNA TGTGCCAGCAGTGAAGGGGGTTTGGCTAACTATGGCTACACCTTC. Protein sequence: CASSEGGLANYGYTF.

The J gene is TRBJ2-1, the V gene TRBV5-1; 10 bases align to TRBD2. From germline, CDR1 is SGHRS and CDR2 YFSETQ. Unmatched junction bases numbered 6, after V lost 0 bases and J lost 6 bases. The length of the CDR3 is 16 residues. The CDR3 region has the DNA TGCGCCAGCAGCTTGGCCGGGACTAGCGAAATCAATGAGCAGTTCTTC. Translating gives CASSLAGTSEINEQFF.

This chain joins TRBV6-2 or TRBV6-3 and TRBJ2-7; TRBD1 agrees at 8 bases. This CDR3 is 14 amino acids long. V lost 4 bases to trimming and J lost 1 base; unmatched junction nucleotides: 3. The germline V gene has CDR1 MNHEY and CDR2 SVGEGT. This chain's CDR3 is CASSSWTGSYEQYF. CDR3 DNA sequence: TGTGCCAGCAGTTCATGGACAGGGTCCTACGAGCAGTACTTC.

The V gene is TRBV7-8, the J gene TRBJ1-1, with D unclear. The CDR3 length is 12 residues. CDR1 is SGHVS, CDR2 FQNEAQ, per germline. The V end was cut by 5 bases, the J end by 6 bases, with 10 bases between. The CDR3 reads CASSEYTAEAFF. CDR3 bases: TGTGCCAGCAGCGAATACACCGCTGAAGCTTTCTTT.

The V call is TRBV7-8, the J call TRBJ2-5; TRBD1 matches 8 bases. Germline V gene data show CDR1 as SGHVS and CDR2 as FQNEAQ. V trimming: 5 bases; J trimming: 5 bases; junction bases outside the gene matches: 4. The CDR3 has 13 amino acids. CDR3 coding DNA: TGTGCCAGCAGCATGACAGGGGTTGAGACCCAGTACTTC. It yields the protein CASSMTGVETQYF.

The chain links TRBV15 to TRBJ1-2, with TRBD1 as a possible D gene (6 bases). The CDR3 sequence is 17 residues long. Trimming stripped 0 bases from V and 5 bases from J, with 19 bases between. Germline V lookup: CDR1 LNHNV, CDR2 YYDKDF (reference sequence). The CDR3 here is CATSREWPAGGGYGYTF. The CDR3 coding sequence is TGTGCCACCAGCAGAGAATGGCCAGCTGGAGGGGGTTATGGCTACACCTTC.